These 18 T cell receptor beta chains share one sample of origin, sequenced in a study of regulatory T cells in long-lasting Graves disease. This sample's time point: newly diagnosed GD, antithyroid drugs for less than 3 months. With RNA extracted from PBMCs as input, the TCR library was made. Building of the TCR beta libraries involved iRepertoire HTBI primers and Arm-PCR of CDR3 regions. Each CDR3 protein is one row after TCRdb ran MiXCR on the multiplex PCR reads. The sample contains 560,000 or so distinct CDR3 sequences, about 16% of which appear only once. These same data were also listed under a study on T cells in Graves' hyperthyroidism and ophthalmopathy.

This sample comprised peripheral blood mononuclear cells (PBMCs), obtained at new diagnosis, from a patient treated with antithyroid drugs. Every receptor here comes from a man in his late teens or twenties with Graves disease.

The table lists this clonotype with many counts. V gene TRBV3-1 combines with J gene TRBJ2-2; D uncertain. Trimming pared 4 bases from V and 7 bases from J, leaving 7 bases between. CDR3 length equals 12 residues. Germline CDR1 LGHDT, CDR2 YNNKEL (reference sequence). The CDR3 region has the DNA TGTGCCAGCAGCCTAGCCGTCGGGGAGCTGTTTTTT. This encodes CASSLAVGELFF. Full variable domain (remainder filled in from reference TRBV3-1 and TRBJ2-2): DTAVSQTPKYLVTQMGNDKSIKCEQNLGHDTMYWYKQDSKKFLKIMFSYNNKELIINETVPNRFSPKSPDKAHLNLHINSLELGDSAVYFCASSLAVGELFFGEGSRLTVL.

The table lists this clonotype with many counts. The J gene is TRBJ2-1, the V gene TRBV11-2, with a weak D call TRBD2 (6 bases). Per germline, CDR1 SGHAT and CDR2 FQNNGV. This CDR3 contains 12 residues. V was clipped by 3 bases and J by 9 bases, with 9 bases between them. CDR3 residues: CASSLGGPEQFF. CDR3 DNA sequence: TGTGCCAGCAGCTTGGGGGGTCCTGAGCAGTTCTTC. The whole variable domain, remainder taken from reference TRBV11-2 and TRBJ2-1, is EAGVAQSPRYKIIEKRQSVAFWCNPISGHATLYWYQQILGQGPKLLIQFQNNGVVDDSQLPKDRFSAERLKGVDSTLKIQPAKLEDSAVYLCASSLGGPEQFFGPGTRLTVL.

Ten or more counts support this clonotype. The chain joins TRBV30 to TRBJ2-3, with D uncertain. Germline assignment: CDR1 GTSNPN and CDR2 SVGIG (reference sequence). The CDR3 consists of 12 residues. Trimming cost V 5 bases and J 1 base, with 7 bases left between them. The CDR3 DNA reads as TGTGCCTGGGGGCATCGCACAGATACGCAGTATTTT. It specifies CAWGHRTDTQYF. The full variable domain, completed using reference TRBV30 and TRBJ2-3, is SQTIHQWPATLVQPVGSPLSLECTVEGTSNPNLYWYRQAAGRGLQLLFYSVGIGQISSEVPQNLSASRPQDRQFILSSKKLLLSDSGFYLCAWGHRTDTQYFGPGTRLTVL.

This clonotype showed up just once. The DNA of the CDR3 is TGTGCCAGCAGCCGTGAGGCAGGGTGGTCCTACGAGCAGTACTTC. Translating gives CASSREAGWSYEQYF. The gene calls are TRBV11-2 and TRBJ2-7; D is perhaps TRBD1 (5 bases). Trimming took off 5 bases at V and 1 base at J, with 15 bases between the two ends. The germline CDR1 and CDR2 sequences are SGHAT and FQNNGV. This CDR3 is 15 amino acids long.

This clonotype has a count of ten or more. This rearrangement joins TRBV2 to TRBJ2-7; D is unresolved. The CDR3 spans 11 residues. The V gene's germline CDR1 is SNHLY and CDR2 FYNNEI. The V end lost 6 bases, the J end lost 2 bases, and 5 bases lay between the germline ends. CDR3 loop: CASRSTYEQYF. DNA of the CDR3: TGTGCCAGCAGGTCCACCTACGAGCAGTACTTC.

About this clonotype: One junction end disagrees with the germline gene, perhaps due to a read error. The CDR3 DNA reads as TGCGCCAGCAGCCAGGGACTAGCGGATAAGATGGGGTTC. Translating gives CASSQGLADKMGF. V gene TRBV4-1 combines with J gene TRBJ2-7, with TRBD2 identical over 11 bases. Germline CDR1 and CDR2: MGHRA and YSYEKL. This CDR3 is built from 13 residues.

This clonotype was seen at least ten times. The gene calls are TRBV20-1 and TRBJ2-7; TRBD2 matches at 9 bases. CDR1 is DFQATT, CDR2 SNEGSKA, per germline (reference sequence). V lost 1 base, J lost 3 bases, and 13 bases stayed unmatched. CDR3 size: 17 residues. For the CDR3, the DNA is TGCAGTGCTAGAGTTATCCGAGCTAGCGGGATGCGCTACGAGCAGTACTTC. This gives the protein CSARVIRASGMRYEQYF.

J is TRBJ1-2 and V is TRBV29-1, with a weak D call TRBD1 (5 bases). V was cut by 6 bases and J by 4 bases, with 15 bases left in between. The CDR3 totals 13 residues. Germline V gene data show CDR1 as SQVTM and CDR2 as ANQGSEA. The CDR3 DNA follows: TGCAGCGTCCCGGAAGGGGCGCGCTATGGCTACACCTTC. This gives the protein CSVPEGARYGYTF.

This clonotype came up many times. The CDR3 reads CASSLSSGGYYEQYF. The CDR3 DNA reads as TGTGCCAGCAGCTTGTCTAGCGGGGGGTACTACGAGCAGTACTTC. The rearrangement uses TRBV27 and TRBJ2-7, with 11 bases matching TRBD2. Germline V gives CDR1 MNHEY, CDR2 SMNVEV (reference sequence). The CDR3 runs to 15 residues. The junction had 7 bases not matched to a gene; V was cut back by 6 bases and J by 3 bases.

There are many counts of this clonotype. The CDR3 loop is CASSPQLDEQYF. For the CDR3, the DNA is TGTGCCAGCAGCCCCCAGCTTGACGAGCAGTACTTC. The chain links TRBV11-2 to TRBJ2-7; D is uncertain. Trimming shortened V by 5 bases and J by 5 bases, and 10 bases separated the two germline ends. This CDR3 is built from 12 residues. Looked up from germline, CDR1 is SGHAT and CDR2 is FQNNGV.

This clonotype was observed at least ten times. The V and J genes are TRBV12-3 or TRBV12-4 and TRBJ2-2; the D gene is possibly TRBD2 (5 bases). The CDR3 contains 16 residues. The germline V and J ends were trimmed by 6 bases and 7 bases, with 21 bases remaining between them. This chain's CDR3 is CASSLASHRGGGELFF. Here the CDR3 DNA reads TGTGCCAGCAGCCTCGCATCGCATCGTGGAGGCGGGGAGCTGTTTTTT.

This clonotype was seen only a few times. V usage is TRBV9 and J usage is TRBJ1-2; TRBD1 agrees at 7 bases. Germline CDR1 SGDLS, CDR2 YYNGEE. This CDR3 has 16 residues. The junction had 11 bases not matched to a gene; V was cut back by 3 bases and J by 3 bases. The CDR3 DNA reads as TGTGCCAGCAGCGCCGACCCCTTTACAGGGGACTATGGCTACACCTTC. Protein sequence: CASSADPFTGDYGYTF.

CDR3 bases: TGTGCCAGCAGCAGAACAGGGGGCGGCTACACCTTC. Its protein product is CASSRTGGGYTF. The chain couples TRBV5-5 to TRBJ1-2; 9 bases fit TRBD1. With 4 bases clipped from V and 8 bases from J, the junction kept 3 bases outside the gene matches. CDR3 length: 12 residues. CDR1 and CDR2 (germline): SGHKS, YYEKEE (reference sequence). Supplemented by reference TRBV5-5 and TRBJ1-2, the full variable domain reads DAGVTQSPTHLIKTRGQQVTLRCSPISGHKSVSWYQQVLGQGPQFIFQYYEKEERGRGNFPDRFSARQFPNYSSELNVNALLLGDSALYLCASSRTGGGYTFGSGTRLTVV.

The sample holds a few counts of this clonotype. This chain joins TRBV29-1 and TRBJ2-2; 11 bases map to TRBD2. CDR3 length: 17 amino acids. After removal of 4 bases from V and 5 bases from J, the junction contained 12 bases not matched to a gene. CDR1 SQVTM and CDR2 ANQGSEA come from the germline V gene. The CDR3 region is CSVVGLAGGVGTGELFF. CDR3 in DNA: TGCAGCGTTGTAGGGCTAGCGGGAGGAGTGGGAACCGGGGAGCTGTTTTTT.

The chain is built from TRBV9 and TRBJ1-1; tentatively, D is TRBD1 (5 bases). This CDR3 is 12 amino acids long. Germline loops: CDR1 SGDLS, CDR2 YYNGEE. Trimming stripped 7 bases from V and 7 bases from J, with 14 bases between. The CDR3: CASGTGTDEAFF. The DNA of the CDR3 is TGTGCCAGCGGCACCGGGACGGATGAAGCTTTCTTT.

This clonotype was observed at least ten times. This chain links TRBV11-2 with TRBJ2-1; no reliable D call. Trimming cost V 0 bases and J 7 bases, with 10 bases left between them. The CDR3 runs 14 residues. CDR1 and CDR2 (germline): SGHAT, FQNNGV. CDR3 DNA: TGTGCCAGCAGCTTAGAGGACGACCCAAATGAGCAGTTCTTC. Translated: CASSLEDDPNEQFF.

There are a few counts of this clonotype. V usage is TRBV6-2 or TRBV6-3 and J usage is TRBJ2-1; D is possibly TRBD2 (5 bases). Trimming shortened V by 1 base and J by 8 bases, and 9 bases separated the two germline ends. Germline CDR1 reads MNHEY; CDR2 reads SVGEGT. The CDR3 is 13 amino acids. The DNA of the CDR3 is TGTGCCAGCAGTTACTTGCGGGTGGATGAGCAGTTCTTC. Translating it yields CASSYLRVDEQFF.

This clonotype has ten or more counts. V and J are TRBV7-6 and TRBJ1-2; 10 bases align to TRBD1. This CDR3 comprises 14 residues. Looked up from germline, CDR1 is SGHVS and CDR2 is FNYEAQ. V trimming: 4 bases; J trimming: 6 bases; junction bases outside the gene matches: 5. CDR3 sequence reads: CASSSGTGVDGYTF. CDR3 in DNA: TGTGCCAGCAGCTCCGGGACAGGGGTGGATGGCTACACCTTC.